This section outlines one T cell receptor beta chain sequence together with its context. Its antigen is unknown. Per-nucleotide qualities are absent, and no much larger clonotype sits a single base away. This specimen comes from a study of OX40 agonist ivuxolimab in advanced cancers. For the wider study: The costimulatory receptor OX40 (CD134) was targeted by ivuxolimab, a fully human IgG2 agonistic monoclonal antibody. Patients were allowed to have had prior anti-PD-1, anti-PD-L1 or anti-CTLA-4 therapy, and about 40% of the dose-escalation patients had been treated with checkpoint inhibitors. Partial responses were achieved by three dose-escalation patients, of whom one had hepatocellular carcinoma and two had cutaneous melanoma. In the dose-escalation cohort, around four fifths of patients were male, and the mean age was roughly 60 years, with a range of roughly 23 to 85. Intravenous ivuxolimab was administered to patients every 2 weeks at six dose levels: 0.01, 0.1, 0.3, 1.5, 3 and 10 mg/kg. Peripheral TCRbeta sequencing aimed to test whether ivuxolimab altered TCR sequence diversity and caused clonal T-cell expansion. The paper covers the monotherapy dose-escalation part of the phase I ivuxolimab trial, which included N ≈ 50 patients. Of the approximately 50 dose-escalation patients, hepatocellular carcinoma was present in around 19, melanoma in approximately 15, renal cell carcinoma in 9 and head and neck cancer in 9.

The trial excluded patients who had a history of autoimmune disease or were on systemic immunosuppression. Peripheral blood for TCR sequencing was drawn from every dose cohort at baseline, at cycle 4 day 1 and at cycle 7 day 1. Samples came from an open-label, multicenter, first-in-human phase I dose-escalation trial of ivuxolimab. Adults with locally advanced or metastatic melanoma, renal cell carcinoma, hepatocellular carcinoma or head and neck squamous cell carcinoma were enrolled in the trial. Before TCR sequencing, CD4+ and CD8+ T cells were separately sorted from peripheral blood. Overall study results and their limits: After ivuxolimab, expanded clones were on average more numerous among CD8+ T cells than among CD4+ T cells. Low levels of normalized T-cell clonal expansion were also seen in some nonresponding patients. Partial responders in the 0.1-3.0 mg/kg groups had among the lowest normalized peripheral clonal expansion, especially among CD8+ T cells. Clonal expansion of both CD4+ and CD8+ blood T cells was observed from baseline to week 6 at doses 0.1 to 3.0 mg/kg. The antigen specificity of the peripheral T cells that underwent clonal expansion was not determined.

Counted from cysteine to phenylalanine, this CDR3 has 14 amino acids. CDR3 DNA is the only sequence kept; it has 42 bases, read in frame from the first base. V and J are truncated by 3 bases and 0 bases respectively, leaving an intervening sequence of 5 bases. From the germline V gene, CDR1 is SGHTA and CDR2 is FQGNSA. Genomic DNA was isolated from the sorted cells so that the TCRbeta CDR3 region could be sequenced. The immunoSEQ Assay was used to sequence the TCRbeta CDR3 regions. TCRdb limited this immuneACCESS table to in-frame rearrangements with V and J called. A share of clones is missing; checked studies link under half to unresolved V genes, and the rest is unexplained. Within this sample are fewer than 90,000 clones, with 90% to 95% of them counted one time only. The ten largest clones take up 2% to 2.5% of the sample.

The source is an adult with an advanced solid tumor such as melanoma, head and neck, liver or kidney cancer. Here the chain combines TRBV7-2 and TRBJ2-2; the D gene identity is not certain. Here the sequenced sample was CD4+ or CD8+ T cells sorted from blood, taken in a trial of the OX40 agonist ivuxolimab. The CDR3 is CASSFYSNTGELFF. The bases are TGTGCCAGCAGCTTCTATTCGAACACCGGGGAGCTGTTTTTT. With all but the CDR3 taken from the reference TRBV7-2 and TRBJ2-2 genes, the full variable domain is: GAGVSQSPSNKVTEKGKDVELRCDPISGHTALYWYRQSLGQGLEFLIYFQGNSAPDKSGLPSDRFSAERTGGSVSTLTIQRTQQEDSAVYLCASSFYSNTGELFFGEGSRLTVL.